This paragraph covers one T cell receptor (beta chain) sequence. Libraries were prepared by immunoSEQ multiplex PCR; TCRdb keeps only in-frame clonotypes and omits some of them. The table includes around 150,000 clones, 65% to 85% detected once. Across fewer than 25 US areas, participants ranged in age from roughly 18 to 95 years. Categorization into cohorts depended on clinical history that participants reported. J lost 4 bases, V lost 2 bases, and 11 bases had no gene match. The CDR3 spans 17 residues. In germline, CDR1 is KGHSH, CDR2 LQKENI. The sample comes from a study of blood T cell repertoires in COVID-19. Study-level information: COVID-19 samples from acute and convalescent phases originated in the United States, Italy and Spain.

The chain joins TRBV18 to TRBJ2-3; 8 bases fit TRBD2. The sequenced material came from PBMCs or T cells enriched from blood (not recorded which). The source is an older woman who had recovered from COVID-19. CDR3 residues: CASSPTPSGSLADTQYF. In nucleotides, the CDR3 is TGTGCCAGCTCACCAACGCCCAGCGGGAGTTTGGCAGATACGCAGTATTTT.